This T cell receptor beta chain is from a study of T-cell reconstitution after alpha-beta-depleted transplantation in children. This clonotype showed up just a few times. The antigen remains unidentified. V was pared by 2 bases and J by 7 bases, with 4 bases of the junction left unmatched. CDR3 length equals 15 residues. Germline V gene data show CDR1 as LGHDT and CDR2 as YNNKEL (reference sequence). Molecular barcoding with unique molecular identifiers was used for the TCRbeta library. One entry per CDR3 protein, called by TCRdb with MiXCR from the PCR reads. The sample records some 840,000 distinct CDR3 sequences, around 17% being singletons. Findings and caveats of the study: From newly produced T cells came most of the T-cell counts and diversity one year after transplant.

The TCR originated in a male patient aged 10 to 17 who had a stem cell transplant for acute lymphoblastic leukemia, so the T cells may come from the graft donor. The specimen was PBMCs, mostly from graft donor cells, collected 360 days after TCRalphabeta/CD19-depleted stem cell transplant. The chain employs TRBV3-1 and TRBJ1-6; 8 nucleotides line up with TRBD1. The CDR3 protein is CASSQPGQANSPLHF. The DNA of the CDR3 is TGTGCCAGCAGCCAACCGGGACAGGCAAATTCACCCCTCCACTTT.